This T cell receptor (beta chain) appears in the sequencing data of a study of T cells in Graves' hyperthyroidism and ophthalmopathy. The study, taken as a whole, reports: The model predicted ophthalmopathy a median roughly 6.3 months before onset.

This clonotype was detected a few times. Its antigen is not identified. Pregnant or lactating patients were excluded, as were those with uncontrolled infection or other autoimmune disease. Each 10 ml fresh peripheral blood draw supplied the PBMCs. TCR beta CDR3 region amplification was performed from RNA transcripts. A set of HTBI primers served as the primers for a first-round RT-PCR of the TCR CDR3. TCRdb called the multiplex PCR reads again in MiXCR, with one record for every CDR3 protein. The sample consists of around 570,000 distinct CDR3 sequences, less than 20% of them appearing once. The V and J ends lost 0 bases and 11 bases respectively, with 8 bases between them. Germline V lookup: CDR1 DFQATT, CDR2 SNEGSKA (reference sequence). The CDR3 covers 11 residues.

This chain joins TRBV20-1 and TRBJ2-1; no clear D gene. Material for sequencing was blood. The sequence was obtained from a man in his forties with Graves' ophthalmopathy. The CDR3 DNA reads as TGCAGTGCTAGAGAGGTGGGGAAGCAGTTCTTC. This sequence encodes CSAREVGKQFF.